This TCR beta chain was captured in a study of cytomegalovirus exposure and HLA in healthy donors (dated by TCRdb to 2017 to 2019). General notes on the study: An earlier analysis of 587 of the donors reported about 300 Gb of sequence data and 95 million to 120 million unique TCR beta sequences obtained from some 200 million T cells. To predict cytomegalovirus infection status, the study combined high-throughput TCR immunosequencing, statistical association of individual TCRs with disease status, and machine learning. In a later analysis, previously published TCR beta repertoires from several hundred donors were re-analyzed and high-resolution HLA genotyping was added so that TCR occurrence patterns could be studied. Class I and class II HLA loci were covered by the typing at four-digit resolution. Of the 300 to 500 genotyped donors, 75% to 85% were placed in the genetic ancestry cluster associated with self-reported Caucasian donors. Donor age, sex, ethnicity and CMV serostatus were compiled together with the repertoire data. An early release that covered roughly 600 HLA-typed donors contained approximately 320 gigabases of sequencing data and tens of millions of unique TCR sequences. The number of typed donors differed by locus: about 620-640 for A, B, C, DRB1 and DQB1; 500 to 550 for DQA1; some 590 for DPA1; and approximately 450 for DPB1. Every discovery cohort repertoire had been produced on one sequencing platform. The later analysis used no new phenotypic data to find candidate immune exposures, relying instead on TCR beta sequences and their occurrence across donors. The study aimed to test whether signatures of past pathogen exposure could be identified by cataloging public T cell receptors. Among about 360 genotyped donors of the cohort, an average of about 240,000 unique TCR beta nucleotide sequences were sequenced per donor, roughly a sixth of them non-productive. Genome-wide SNP genotypes for about 60% of the 666 donors were used in a later genetic analysis, which treated that subset as a discovery cohort. In addition to the first cohort of roughly 700 subjects, a separate validation cohort of 120 different subjects was used. Roughly five DR-DQ haplotypes were handled as single units for association and clustering because linkage in the cohort was strong. An earlier analysis of 500 to 750 of the donors applied high-throughput TCR beta sequencing to assess whether each TCR beta V gene segment acted as functional or pseudogenic. The T cell repertoires of under 750 subjects were profiled by immunosequencing and related to cytomegalovirus serostatus.

Cut back by 4 bases and 6 bases, the V and J ends lie 14 bases apart. CDR1 and CDR2 are read off the germline V gene as SGHTS and YDEGEE. The CDR3 numbers 15 residues from cysteine through phenylalanine. Of all the DNA, just the CDR3 is kept, 45 bases in frame from base 1. Here is what the overall study found, with its caveats: An earlier analysis of approximately 540 of the donors showed that most TCR beta V segments appeared in productive rearrangements either about 87% or about 30% of the time, which broadly matched IMGT annotations. In a later analysis, the rate of TCR association differed among HLA loci, with DRB1 alleles having the most associated TCRs and HLA-C alleles having the fewest. The classifier was reported to diagnose cytomegalovirus status with high specificity and sensitivity in both the original and validation cohorts. A further reported finding was that TCR beta sequences accurately predicted the HLA-A and HLA-B alleles for most subjects in the first cohort. Sequencing depth was assumed to be roughly uniform across donors in the presence/absence analyses, though that assumption may not hold. The sequencing pipeline was judged likely to have produced a cluster of highly shared sequence variants as a technical artifact. At a false discovery rate of 0.05, a later analysis linked approximately 18,000 TCR beta sequences to specific HLA alleles. Most TCR sequences were seen in very few donors, while some public TCRs were found in many individuals. According to a later analysis, parvovirus B19, influenza, CMV and Epstein-Barr virus appeared linked to several top co-occurrence clusters. Because counts were too low, about 18 rarely observed V segments, including chromosome 9 orphons, were excluded from the earlier analysis of 500 to 700 of the donors. Compared with the approximately 700-donor mean, donors in an Asian-associated ancestry cluster had fewer N-insertions in productive TCRs, according to a later genetic analysis. V-gene and J-gene trimming of TCR beta chains was associated with a missense DCLRE1C variant in a later genetic analysis, and the association was replicated in an independent cohort. The 87-base-pair reads could not distinguish some IMGT-functional V segments, including TRBV6-2 and TRBV6-3, so those segments were excluded. Linkage disequilibrium might explain the correlated functional status among segregating V segments, but an unknown experimental factor could not be excluded. The only immune exposure information available for the cohort was CMV serostatus. A total of fewer than 200 TCR beta chains were listed by the study as associated with cytomegalovirus. The authors suggested that the approach could potentially be extended to other disease states and immunological phenotypes. A few of the identified cytomegalovirus-associated TCR beta chains were confirmed in vitro to be specific for cytomegalovirus antigens. Most CMV-associated TCR beta chains appeared to be HLA-restricted in a later analysis, and the HLA associations seemed to be driven largely by CMV exposure. Because HLA typing was missing for some donors at each locus, association tests included only the typed subset. In a later analysis, HLA-associated TCR beta chains were found to be more clonally expanded and to have lower generation probabilities than equally common non-associated chains. In this cohort, only TCR beta chains were sequenced, and detectable features were limited by the absence of alpha or paired-chain data. When HLA alleles, especially DR and DQ, strongly co-occurred, TCR associations were difficult to assign to individual alleles.

Preparation of the library involved the immunoSEQ multiplex PCR assay. The multiplex PCR relied on a mix of 60 forward primers for TCR Vbeta segments and 13 reverse primers for TCR Jbeta segments. The CDR3 region of rearranged TCR beta genes was amplified from genomic DNA by a multiplex PCR assay. On the Illumina HiSeq System, the amplified TCR beta libraries were sequenced as 87-base-pair reads. The study's processing was this. A later analysis counted around 72 million unique TCR beta chains across the 650 to 800 repertoires, and 10 million to 12 million of these chains were shared by at least two donors. To remove PCR and sequencing errors, raw reads were error-corrected and collapsed into unique sequences using a nearest-neighbor algorithm that merged closely related sequences. Alignment of CDR3 sequences to IMGT reference sequences was used to assign V, D and J gene segments. For a sequence to be retained, a match of at least six nucleotides to both a V gene segment and a J gene segment was required. A rearrangement was called productive if the CDR3 had no stop codons and remained in frame with V and J, and every other rearrangement was called non-productive. CDR3 was defined by IMGT convention, running from the second conserved V-encoded cysteine to the conserved J-encoded phenylalanine. The earlier analysis of about 590 of the donors excluded sequences that lacked an unambiguous match to a single V gene segment. In an earlier analysis of a few hundred of the donors, V segments were called functional above 56.7% productive rearrangements and were called segregating when the between-donor standard deviation exceeded 5%. A statistical classification framework was built to diagnose cytomegalovirus status from the catalog of TCR beta chain sequences. A later analysis assigned V and J genes by comparing TCR nucleotide sequences with IMGT/GENE-DB human TR gene sequences. In a later analysis, CDR3 sequences and most-parsimonious VDJ recombination scenarios were assigned using the TCRdist pipeline. In a later analysis, each TCR beta chain was defined by its CDR3 amino acid sequence together with its V-gene family, and reads without a unique V-gene family were excluded. A later analysis removed 550 to 700 highly shared, low-generation-probability nucleotide sequences to deal with suspected cross-contamination and a sequencing artifact. In a later analysis, a clonal expansion index was calculated for each public chain from normalized within-repertoire ranks of inferred template counts. A later analysis computed generation probabilities with a VDJ recombination model fitted to out-of-frame rearrangements, and checked the results against IGoR. Hypergeometric tests were used in a later analysis to score TCR-TCR, TCR-HLA and TCR-CMV co-occurrence, with a repertoire-size bias correction applied to the TCR pairs. To estimate false discovery rates, a later analysis permuted the HLA or CMV assignments 20 times. A later analysis grouped co-occurring TCRs with DBSCAN, adding TCRdist sequence similarity when clustering within HLA-allele-positive subsets. Repertoires with fewer than 30,000 or more than 120,000 public chains were left out of co-occurrence clustering, as were about five repertoires with anomalous nucleotide sharing. Sourced from immuneACCESS, this table was stored by TCRdb with only in-frame sequences that have V and J called. A share of the clones is absent; for the studies checked, an unresolved V gene accounts for under half, and the remainder has no known explanation. D and trimming come from the DNA, and the V and J calls and clone size come from that table. The sample contains about 200,000 clones, over 80% of them found a single time. The ten biggest clones cover more than 0.6% of the sample.

The cohort was made up of 500 to 800 healthy bone marrow donors. At the time of sampling, all cohort members were nominally healthy, though unrecorded immune exposures were likely present. The donor was CMV seronegative and was included in the group of a few hundred seronegative cohort members. A peripheral blood sample was collected from each donor, and TCR beta sequencing was performed on peripheral blood mononuclear cells. Genomic DNA extraction from the blood cell samples was performed with the Qiagen DNeasy Blood Extraction Kit. In regard to this clone: The specificity of this receptor is unknown. No qualities accompany the bases; no much larger clone lies one base away.

Sequenced material: PBMCs. The origin of this receptor is a boy aged 2 to 9 in good health and CMV-seronegative. The chain employs TRBV5-8 and TRBJ1-6; the D gene is perhaps TRBD1, from 6 matching bases. The DNA is TGTGCCAGCAGCCCCCGACAGGTTATTAATTCACCCCTCCACTTT. This gives the protein CASSPRQVINSPLHF.